This T cell receptor (beta chain) was sequenced during a study of chemoradiotherapy in HPV16-positive cancers. Of note for this clone: What it binds is unknown.

Germline V gives CDR1 SGHRS, CDR2 YFSETQ. V lost 4 bases and J 6 bases, leaving 19 bases between the germline ends. CDR3 length: 15 amino acids. Libraries were prepared by immunoSEQ multiplex PCR; TCRdb keeps only in-frame clonotypes and omits some of them. The sample yields some 11,000 clones, around 66% seen once. General observations from the study: Candidate HPV-specific clones and E7-related TCR motifs grew in tumor during treatment.

This material was collected from a patient who underwent chemoradiotherapy. V is TRBV5-1 and J is TRBJ1-2; D might be TRBD1 (6 bases). The receptor was derived from a human donor with HPV-associated anogenital cancer. This CDR3 is CASSKHREGEDGYTF. CDR3 coding DNA: TGCGCCAGCAGCAAGCACAGGGAGGGCGAGGATGGCTACACCTTC.